In this sample, the clone carrying this T cell receptor (beta chain) turned up a few times. The antigen is undetermined. Constant-region reverse primers amplified full-length variable regions, followed by semi-nested Nested Universal Primer A PCR. Via MiXCR, TCRdb re-called the 5' RACE reads, giving one row per CDR3 protein. The sample lists 12,000 or so distinct CDR3 sequences, roughly 51% occurring once. General study results and limits: Tumor Tregs overlapped most with tumor, then blood, naive CD4+ cells. Tumor memory CD4+ T cell TCR gene usage clustered with blood and lymph node memory CD4+ cells and lymph node naive CD4+ cells.

Treg sorting used a CD4+CD25+CD127-/low gate. This clonotype originated in a female donor with breast cancer. The sample comprised tumor-infiltrating Tregs sorted from the breast tumor.

The CDR3 sequence is CASSLVPQPQHF. The CDR3 DNA follows: TGTGCCAGCAGTTTGGTCCCGCAGCCCCAGCATTTT. The chain recombines TRBV12-3 or TRBV12-4 with TRBJ1-5; D is undetermined. Trimming pared 3 bases from V and 7 bases from J, leaving 7 bases between. This CDR3 region has 12 residues.